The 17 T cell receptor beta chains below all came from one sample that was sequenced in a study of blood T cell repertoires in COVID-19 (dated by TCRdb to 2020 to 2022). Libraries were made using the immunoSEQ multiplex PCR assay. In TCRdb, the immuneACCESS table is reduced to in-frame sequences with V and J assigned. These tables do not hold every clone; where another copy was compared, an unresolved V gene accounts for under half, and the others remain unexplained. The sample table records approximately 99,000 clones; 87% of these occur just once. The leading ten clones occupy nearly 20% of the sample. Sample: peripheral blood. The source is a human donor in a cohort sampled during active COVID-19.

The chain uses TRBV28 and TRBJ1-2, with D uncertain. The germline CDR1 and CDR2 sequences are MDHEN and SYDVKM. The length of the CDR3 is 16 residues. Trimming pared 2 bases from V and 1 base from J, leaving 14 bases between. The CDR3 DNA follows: TGTGCCAGCAGTTTAGGCCTCCCTGCCTTTAACTATGGCTACACCTTC. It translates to CASSLGLPAFNYGYTF.

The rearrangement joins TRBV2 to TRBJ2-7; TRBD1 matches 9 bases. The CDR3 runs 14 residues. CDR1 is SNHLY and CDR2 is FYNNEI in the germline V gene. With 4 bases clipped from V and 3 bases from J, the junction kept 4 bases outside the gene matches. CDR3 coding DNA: TGTGCCAGCAGTGGTTTGGACAGGGGCTACGAGCAGTACTTC. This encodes CASSGLDRGYEQYF.

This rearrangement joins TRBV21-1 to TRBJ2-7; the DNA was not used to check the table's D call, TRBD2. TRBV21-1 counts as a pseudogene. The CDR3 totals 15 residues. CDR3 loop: CASSKDSGDPCEQYF. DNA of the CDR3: TGTGCCAGCAGCAAAGATTCGGGGGACCCCTGCGAGCAGTACTTC.

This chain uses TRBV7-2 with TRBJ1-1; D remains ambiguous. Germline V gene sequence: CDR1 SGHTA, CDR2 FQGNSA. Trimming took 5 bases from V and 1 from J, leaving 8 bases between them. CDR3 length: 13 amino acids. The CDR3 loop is CASSHAGNTEAFF. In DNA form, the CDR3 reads TGTGCCAGCAGCCACGCGGGGAACACTGAAGCTTTCTTT.

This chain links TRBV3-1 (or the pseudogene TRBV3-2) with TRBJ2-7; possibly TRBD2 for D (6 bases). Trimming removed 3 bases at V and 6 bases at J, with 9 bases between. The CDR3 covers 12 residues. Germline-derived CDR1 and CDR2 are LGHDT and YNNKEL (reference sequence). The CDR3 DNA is TGTGCCAGCAGCCAGACTAGGTCCGAGCAGTACTTC. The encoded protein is CASSQTRSEQYF.

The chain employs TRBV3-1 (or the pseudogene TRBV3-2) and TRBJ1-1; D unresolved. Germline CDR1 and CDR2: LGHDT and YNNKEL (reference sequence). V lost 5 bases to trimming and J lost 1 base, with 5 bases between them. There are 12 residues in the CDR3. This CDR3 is CASSSGNTEAFF. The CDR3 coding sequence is TGTGCCAGCAGCTCGGGGAACACTGAAGCTTTCTTT.

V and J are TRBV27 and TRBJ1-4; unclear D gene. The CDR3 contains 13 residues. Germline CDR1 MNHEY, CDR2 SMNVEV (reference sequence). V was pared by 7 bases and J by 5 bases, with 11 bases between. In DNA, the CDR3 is TGTGCCAGCATGGATAGAGGGAATGAAAAACTGTTTTTT. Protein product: CASMDRGNEKLFF.

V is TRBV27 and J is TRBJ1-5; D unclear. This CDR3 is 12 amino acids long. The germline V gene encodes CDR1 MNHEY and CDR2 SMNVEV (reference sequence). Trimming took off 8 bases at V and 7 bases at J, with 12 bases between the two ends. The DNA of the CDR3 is TGTGCCAGCTCCCCCCCGGGGCAGCCCCAGCATTTT. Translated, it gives CASSPPGQPQHF.

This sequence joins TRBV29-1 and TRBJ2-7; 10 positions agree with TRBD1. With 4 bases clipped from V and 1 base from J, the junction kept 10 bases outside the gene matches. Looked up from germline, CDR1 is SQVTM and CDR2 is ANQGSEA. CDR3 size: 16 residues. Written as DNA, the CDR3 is TGCAGCGTTGCAGGTGTGGGACAGGGGACGTCCTACGAGCAGTACTTC. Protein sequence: CSVAGVGQGTSYEQYF.

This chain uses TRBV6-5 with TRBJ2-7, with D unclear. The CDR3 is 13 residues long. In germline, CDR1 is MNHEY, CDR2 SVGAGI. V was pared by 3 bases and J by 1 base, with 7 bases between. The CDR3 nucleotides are TGTGCCAGCAGTTATGGCCAATCCTACGAGCAGTACTTC. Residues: CASSYGQSYEQYF.

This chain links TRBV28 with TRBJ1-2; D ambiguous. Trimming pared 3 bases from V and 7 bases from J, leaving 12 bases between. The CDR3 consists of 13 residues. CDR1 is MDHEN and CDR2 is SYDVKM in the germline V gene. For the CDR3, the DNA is TGTGCCAGCAGTTTCCCTGTCGGTGGTGGCTACACCTTC. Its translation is CASSFPVGGGYTF.

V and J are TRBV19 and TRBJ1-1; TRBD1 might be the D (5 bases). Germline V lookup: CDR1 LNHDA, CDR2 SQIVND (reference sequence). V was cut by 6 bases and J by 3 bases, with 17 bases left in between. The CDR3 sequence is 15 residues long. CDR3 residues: CASSGRVGGDTEAFF. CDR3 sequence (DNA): TGTGCCAGTAGCGGTCGGGTGGGGGGGGACACTGAAGCTTTCTTT.

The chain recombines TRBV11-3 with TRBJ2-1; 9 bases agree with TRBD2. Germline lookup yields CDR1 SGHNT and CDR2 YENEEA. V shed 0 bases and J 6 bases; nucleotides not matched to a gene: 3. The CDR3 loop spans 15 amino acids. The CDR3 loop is CASSLEASGTNEQFF. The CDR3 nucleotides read TGTGCCAGCAGCTTAGAGGCTAGCGGGACCAATGAGCAGTTCTTC. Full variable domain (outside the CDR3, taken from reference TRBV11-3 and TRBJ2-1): EAGVVQSPRYKIIEKKQPVAFWCNPISGHNTLYWYLQNLGQGPELLIRYENEEAVDDSQLPKDRFSAERLKGVDSTLKIQPAELGDSAVYLCASSLEASGTNEQFFGPGTRLTVL.

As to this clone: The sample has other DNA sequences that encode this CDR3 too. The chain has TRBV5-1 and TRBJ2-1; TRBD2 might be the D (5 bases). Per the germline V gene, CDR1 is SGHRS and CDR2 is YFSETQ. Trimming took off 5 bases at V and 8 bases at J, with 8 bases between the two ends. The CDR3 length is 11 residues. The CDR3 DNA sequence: TGCGCCAGCAGTCTAGCTTATGAGCAGTTCTTC. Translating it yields CASSLAYEQFF. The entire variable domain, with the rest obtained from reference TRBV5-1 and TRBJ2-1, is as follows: KAGVTQTPRYLIKTRGQQVTLSCSPISGHRSVSWYQQTPGQGLQFLFEYFSETQRNKGNFPGRFSGRQFSNSRSEMNVSTLELGDSALYLCASSLAYEQFFGPGTRLTVL.

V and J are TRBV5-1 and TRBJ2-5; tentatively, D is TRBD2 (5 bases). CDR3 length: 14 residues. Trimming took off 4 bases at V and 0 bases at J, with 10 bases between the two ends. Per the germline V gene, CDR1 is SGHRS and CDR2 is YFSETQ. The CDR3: CASSRGEYQETQYF. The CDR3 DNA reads TGCGCCAGCAGCCGGGGAGAGTACCAAGAGACCCAGTACTTC.

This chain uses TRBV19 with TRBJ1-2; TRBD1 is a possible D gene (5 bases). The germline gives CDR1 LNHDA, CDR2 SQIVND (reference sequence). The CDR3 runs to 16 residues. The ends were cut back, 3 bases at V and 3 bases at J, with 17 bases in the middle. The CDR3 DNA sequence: TGTGCCAGTAGTATTATAAGGGAGGGGACGGACTATGGCTACACCTTC. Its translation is CASSIIREGTDYGYTF.

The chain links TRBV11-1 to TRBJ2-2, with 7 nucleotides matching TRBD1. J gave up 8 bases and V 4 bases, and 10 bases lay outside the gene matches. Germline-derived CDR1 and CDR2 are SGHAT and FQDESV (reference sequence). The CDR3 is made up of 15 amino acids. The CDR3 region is CASSYRQGRSGELFF. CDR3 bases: TGTGCCAGCAGCTACCGACAGGGACGATCAGGGGAGCTGTTTTTT.